This record concerns one T cell receptor beta chain sequence. This sample was included in a study of blood T cell repertoires in COVID-19. The overall study: Sites across the United States, Italy and Spain contributed samples from acute and convalescent COVID-19.

Under the authors' procedure: Reference gene primer amplification in the assay estimated nucleated cell counts. This table comes from immunoSEQ multiplex PCR, and its TCRdb copy is limited to in-frame clones, with some not included. The V and J calls and clone size come from that table; D and trimming were worked out from the DNA. The table lists approximately 200,000 clones, just under 85% of them singletons. The length of the CDR3 is 16 residues. The V and J ends lost 0 bases and 6 bases, in that order; junction bases with no gene match: 8. Germline assignment: CDR1 LGHNA and CDR2 YNFKEQ. The chain has TRBV4-2 and TRBJ2-4, with 7 bases lining up with TRBD1. What was sequenced was peripheral blood. The sequence came from a human donor with acute or convalescent COVID-19. The donor label of this sample is uncertain. This CDR3 reads CASSQEEGAAGNIQYF. In nucleotides, the CDR3 is TGTGCCAGCAGCCAAGAAGAGGGGGCGGCTGGAAACATTCAGTACTTC.